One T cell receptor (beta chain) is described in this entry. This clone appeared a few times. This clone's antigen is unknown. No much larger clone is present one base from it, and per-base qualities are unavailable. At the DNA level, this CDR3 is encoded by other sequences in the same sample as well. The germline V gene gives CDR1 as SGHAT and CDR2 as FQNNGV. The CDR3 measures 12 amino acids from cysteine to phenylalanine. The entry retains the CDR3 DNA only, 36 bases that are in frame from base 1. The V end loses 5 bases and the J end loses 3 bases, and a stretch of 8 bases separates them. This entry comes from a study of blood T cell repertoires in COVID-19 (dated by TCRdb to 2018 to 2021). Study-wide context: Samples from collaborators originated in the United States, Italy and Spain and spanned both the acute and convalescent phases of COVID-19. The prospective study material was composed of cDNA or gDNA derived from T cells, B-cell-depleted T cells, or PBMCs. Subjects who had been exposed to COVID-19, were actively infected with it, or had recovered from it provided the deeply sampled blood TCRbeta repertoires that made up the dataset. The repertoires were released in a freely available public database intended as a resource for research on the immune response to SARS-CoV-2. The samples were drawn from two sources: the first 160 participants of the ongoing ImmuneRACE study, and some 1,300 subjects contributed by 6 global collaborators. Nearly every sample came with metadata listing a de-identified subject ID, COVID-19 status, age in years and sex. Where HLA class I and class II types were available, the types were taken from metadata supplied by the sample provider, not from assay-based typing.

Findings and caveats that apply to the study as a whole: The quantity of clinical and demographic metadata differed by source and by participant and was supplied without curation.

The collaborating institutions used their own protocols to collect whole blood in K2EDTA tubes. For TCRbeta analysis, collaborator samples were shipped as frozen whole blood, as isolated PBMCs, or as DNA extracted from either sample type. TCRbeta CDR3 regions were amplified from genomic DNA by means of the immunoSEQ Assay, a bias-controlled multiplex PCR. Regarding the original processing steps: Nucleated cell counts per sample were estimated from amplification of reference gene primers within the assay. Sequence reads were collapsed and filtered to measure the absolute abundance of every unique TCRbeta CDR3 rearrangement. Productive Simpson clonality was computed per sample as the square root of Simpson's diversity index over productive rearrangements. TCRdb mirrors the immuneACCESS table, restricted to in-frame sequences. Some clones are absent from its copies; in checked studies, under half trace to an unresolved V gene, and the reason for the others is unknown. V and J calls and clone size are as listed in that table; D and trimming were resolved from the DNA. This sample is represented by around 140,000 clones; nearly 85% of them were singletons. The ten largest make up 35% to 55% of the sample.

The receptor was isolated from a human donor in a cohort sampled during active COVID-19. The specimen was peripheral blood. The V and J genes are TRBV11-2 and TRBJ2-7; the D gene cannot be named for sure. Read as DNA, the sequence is TGTGCCAGCAGCCCCCGGAGCTACGAGCAGTACTTC. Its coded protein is CASSPRSYEQYF.